The clone carrying this TCR beta chain was picked up a small number of times. Its antigen is not known. This specimen comes from a study of T cells in Graves' hyperthyroidism and ophthalmopathy. Hyperthyroidism had been newly diagnosed in patients aged 18 to 65, and its duration was under 2 months. The source material, RNA transcripts, was used to amplify TCR beta CDR3 regions. HTBI primers were used for first-round RT-PCR of the TCR CDR3. TCRdb itself ran the multiplex PCR reads through MiXCR, one entry per CDR3 protein. The sample contains 300,000 to 400,000 distinct CDR3 sequences, about 20% of which appear only once. This CDR3 contains 14 residues. The V end lost 2 bases, the J end lost 0 bases, and 5 bases lay between the germline ends. Germline CDR1 and CDR2: MNHNS and SASEGT. Study outcomes and limitations: Also found in blood were most expanded thyroid clonotypes above 0.001. In validation, the model predicted ophthalmopathy. These predictions came a median around 5.9 months before onset. A 13 V-J model separated ophthalmopathy from stable hyperthyroidism.

The TCR comes from a woman in her forties or fifties with Graves' hyperthyroidism. The chain is built from TRBV6-1 and TRBJ1-3; D is undetermined. Input material: blood. This CDR3 is CASSEHLSGNTIYF. The CDR3 DNA is TGTGCCAGCAGTGAACATCTCTCTGGAAACACCATATATTTT.